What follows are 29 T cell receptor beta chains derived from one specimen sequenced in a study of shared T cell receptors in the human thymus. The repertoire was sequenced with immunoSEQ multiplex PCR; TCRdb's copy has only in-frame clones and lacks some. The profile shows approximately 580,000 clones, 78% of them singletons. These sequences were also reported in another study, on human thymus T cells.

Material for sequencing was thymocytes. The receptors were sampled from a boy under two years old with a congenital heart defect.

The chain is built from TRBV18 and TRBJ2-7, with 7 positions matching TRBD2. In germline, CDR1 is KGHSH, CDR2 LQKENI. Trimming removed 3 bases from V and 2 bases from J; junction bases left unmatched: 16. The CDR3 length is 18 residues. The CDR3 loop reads CASSPQGASGGKAYEQYF. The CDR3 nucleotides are TGTGCCAGCTCACCCCAAGGCGCTAGCGGAGGAAAAGCCTACGAGCAGTACTTC. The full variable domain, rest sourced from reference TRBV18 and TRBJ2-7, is NAGVMQNPRHLVRRRGQEARLRCSPMKGHSHVYWYRQLPEEGLKFMVYLQKENIIDESGMPKERFSAEFPKEGPSILRIQQVVRGDSAAYFCASSPQGASGGKAYEQYFGPGTRLTVT.

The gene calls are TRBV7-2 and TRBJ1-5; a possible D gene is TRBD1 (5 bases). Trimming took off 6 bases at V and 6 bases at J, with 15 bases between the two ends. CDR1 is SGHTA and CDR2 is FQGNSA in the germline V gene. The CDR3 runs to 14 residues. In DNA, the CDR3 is TGTGCCAGCAGTCCGACAGTAACCCTTCAGCCCCAGCATTTT. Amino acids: CASSPTVTLQPQHF.

The CDR3, as DNA: TGTGCCAGCAGCCAAGGGGGGGCTAGTTCAACAGATACGCAGTATTTT. Protein: CASSQGGASSTDTQYF. V is TRBV7-9 and J is TRBJ2-3; tentative D call: TRBD2 (7 bases). Trimming removed 5 bases from V and 3 bases from J, with 18 bases in between. The CDR3 spans 16 residues. Germline CDR1 SEHNR, CDR2 FQNEAQ (reference sequence).

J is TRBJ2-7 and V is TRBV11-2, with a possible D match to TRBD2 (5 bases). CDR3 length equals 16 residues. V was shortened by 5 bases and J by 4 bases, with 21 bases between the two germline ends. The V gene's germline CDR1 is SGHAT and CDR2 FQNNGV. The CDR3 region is CASSGTRAGRRYEQYF. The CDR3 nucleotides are TGTGCCAGCAGCGGCACGAGGGCTGGACGGAGATACGAGCAGTACTTC.

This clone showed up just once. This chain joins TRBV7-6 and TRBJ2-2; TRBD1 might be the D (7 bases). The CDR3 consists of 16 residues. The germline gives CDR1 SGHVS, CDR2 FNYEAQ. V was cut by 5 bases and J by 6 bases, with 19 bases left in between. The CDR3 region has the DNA TGTGCCAGCAGCCCAGGTCAGGGGGGCATGGCCGGGGAGCTGTTTTTT. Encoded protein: CASSPGQGGMAGELFF.

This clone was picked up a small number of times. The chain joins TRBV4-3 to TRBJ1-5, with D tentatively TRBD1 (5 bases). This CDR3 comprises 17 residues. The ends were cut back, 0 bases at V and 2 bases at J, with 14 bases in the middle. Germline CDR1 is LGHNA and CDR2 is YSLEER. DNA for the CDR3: TGCGCCAGCAGCCAAGATTGGGGGAGGGTCGGCAATCAGCCCCAGCATTTT. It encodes CASSQDWGRVGNQPQHF.

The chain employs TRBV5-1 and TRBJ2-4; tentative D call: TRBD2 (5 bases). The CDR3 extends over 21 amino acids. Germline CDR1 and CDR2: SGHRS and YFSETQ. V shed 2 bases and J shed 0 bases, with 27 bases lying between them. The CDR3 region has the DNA TGCGCCAGCAGCTTTTCAGGTGGCGGGCAGACACTAGGAGTAGCCAAAAACATTCAGTACTTC. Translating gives CASSFSGGGQTLGVAKNIQYF.

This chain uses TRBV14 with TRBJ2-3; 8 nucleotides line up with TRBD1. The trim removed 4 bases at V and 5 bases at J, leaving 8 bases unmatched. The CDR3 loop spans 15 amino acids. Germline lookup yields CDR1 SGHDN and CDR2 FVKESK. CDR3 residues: CASSPSGGYGDTQYF. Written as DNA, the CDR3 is TGTGCCAGCAGCCCGTCAGGGGGCTACGGAGATACGCAGTATTTT.

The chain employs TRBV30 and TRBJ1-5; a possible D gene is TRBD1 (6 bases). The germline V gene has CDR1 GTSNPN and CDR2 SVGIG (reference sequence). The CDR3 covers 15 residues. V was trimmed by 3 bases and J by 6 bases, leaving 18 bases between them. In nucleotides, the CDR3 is TGTGCCTGGAGCGGCCCACAGGGTACGGCTCAGCCCCAGCATTTT. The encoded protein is CAWSGPQGTAQPQHF.

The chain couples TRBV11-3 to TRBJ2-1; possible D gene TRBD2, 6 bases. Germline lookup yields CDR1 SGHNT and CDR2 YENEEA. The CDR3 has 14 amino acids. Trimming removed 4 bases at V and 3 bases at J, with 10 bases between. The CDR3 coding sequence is TGTGCCAGCAGCTGGAGGGACTGCTACAATGAGCAGTTCTTC. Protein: CASSWRDCYNEQFF.

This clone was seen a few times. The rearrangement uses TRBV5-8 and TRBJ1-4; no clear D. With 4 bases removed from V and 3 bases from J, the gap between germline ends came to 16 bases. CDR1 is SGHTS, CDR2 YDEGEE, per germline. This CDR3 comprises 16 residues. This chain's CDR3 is CASSPSVQEANEKLFF. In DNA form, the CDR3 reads TGTGCCAGCAGCCCCTCCGTGCAGGAAGCTAATGAAAAACTGTTTTTT.

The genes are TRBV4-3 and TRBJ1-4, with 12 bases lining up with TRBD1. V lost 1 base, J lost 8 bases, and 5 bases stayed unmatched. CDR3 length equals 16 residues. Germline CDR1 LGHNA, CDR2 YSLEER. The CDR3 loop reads CASSQAHGTGGEKLFF. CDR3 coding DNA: TGCGCCAGCAGCCAAGCCCACGGGACAGGGGGCGAAAAACTGTTTTTT.

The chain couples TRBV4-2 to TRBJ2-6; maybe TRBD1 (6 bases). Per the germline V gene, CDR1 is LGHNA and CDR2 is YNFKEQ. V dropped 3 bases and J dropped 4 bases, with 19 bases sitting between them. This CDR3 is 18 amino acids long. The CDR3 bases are TGTGCCAGCAGCCATGGCCCGGGACAACGGCGCGGGGCCAACGTCCTGACTTTC. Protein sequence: CASSHGPGQRRGANVLTF.

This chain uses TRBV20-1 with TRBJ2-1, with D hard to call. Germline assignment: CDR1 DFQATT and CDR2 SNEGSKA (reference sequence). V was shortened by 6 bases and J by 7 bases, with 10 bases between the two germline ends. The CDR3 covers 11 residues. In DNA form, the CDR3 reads TGCAGTGCAACGCGGCAGAATGAGCAGTTCTTC. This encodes CSATRQNEQFF.

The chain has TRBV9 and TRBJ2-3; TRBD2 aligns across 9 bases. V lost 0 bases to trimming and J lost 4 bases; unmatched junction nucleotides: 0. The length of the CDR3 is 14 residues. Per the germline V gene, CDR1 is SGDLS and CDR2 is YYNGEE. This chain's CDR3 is CASSVVAGADTQYF. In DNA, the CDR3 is TGTGCCAGCAGCGTAGTAGCGGGAGCAGATACGCAGTATTTT.

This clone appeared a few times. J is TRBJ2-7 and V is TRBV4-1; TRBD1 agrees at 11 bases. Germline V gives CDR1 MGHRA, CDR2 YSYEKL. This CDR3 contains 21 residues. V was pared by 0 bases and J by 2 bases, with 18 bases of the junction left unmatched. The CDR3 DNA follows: TGCGCCAGCAGCCAAGATCTCGTCCGGGACAGGGGGGACAAAGACCCCTACGAGCAGTACTTC. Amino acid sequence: CASSQDLVRDRGDKDPYEQYF.

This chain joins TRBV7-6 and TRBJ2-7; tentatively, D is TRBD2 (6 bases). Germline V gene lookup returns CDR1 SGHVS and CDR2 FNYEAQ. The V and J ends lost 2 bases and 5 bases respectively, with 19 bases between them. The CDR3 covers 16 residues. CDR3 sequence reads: CASSLTQPGLQDEQYF. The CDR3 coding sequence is TGTGCCAGCAGCTTAACTCAACCGGGACTTCAAGACGAGCAGTACTTC. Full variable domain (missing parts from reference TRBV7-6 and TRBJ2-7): GAGVSQSPRYKVTKRGQDVALRCDPISGHVSLYWYRQALGQGPEFLTYFNYEAQQDKSGLPNDRFSAERPEGSISTLTIQRTEQRDSAMYRCASSLTQPGLQDEQYFGPGTRLTVT.

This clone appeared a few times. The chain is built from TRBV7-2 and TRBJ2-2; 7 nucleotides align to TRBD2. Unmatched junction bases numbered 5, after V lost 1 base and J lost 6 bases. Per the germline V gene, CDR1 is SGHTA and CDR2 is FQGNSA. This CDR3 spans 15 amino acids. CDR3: CASSLGGRASGELFF. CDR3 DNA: TGTGCCAGCAGCTTAGGGGGGAGGGCCTCCGGGGAGCTGTTTTTT.

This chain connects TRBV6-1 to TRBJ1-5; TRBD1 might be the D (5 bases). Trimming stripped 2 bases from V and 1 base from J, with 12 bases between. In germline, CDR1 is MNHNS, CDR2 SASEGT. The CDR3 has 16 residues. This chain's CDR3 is CASSESGVMSNQPQHF. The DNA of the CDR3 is TGTGCCAGCAGTGAATCGGGGGTAATGAGCAATCAGCCCCAGCATTTT.

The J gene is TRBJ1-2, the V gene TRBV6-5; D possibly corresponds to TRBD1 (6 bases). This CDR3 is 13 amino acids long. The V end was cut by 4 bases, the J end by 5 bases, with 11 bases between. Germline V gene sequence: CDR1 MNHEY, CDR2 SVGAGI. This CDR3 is CASSSRGRYGYTF. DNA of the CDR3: TGTGCCAGCAGTTCCAGGGGACGGTATGGCTACACCTTC.

The CDR3 coding sequence is TGCGCCAGCAGCACGGGGGTCGGGAGCAATCAGCCCCAGCATTTT. It yields the protein CASSTGVGSNQPQHF. The chain couples TRBV5-1 to TRBJ1-5; weak D call: TRBD1 (5 bases). Trimming pared 4 bases from V and 1 base from J, leaving 12 bases between. Germline assignment: CDR1 SGHRS and CDR2 YFSETQ. CDR3 size: 15 residues.

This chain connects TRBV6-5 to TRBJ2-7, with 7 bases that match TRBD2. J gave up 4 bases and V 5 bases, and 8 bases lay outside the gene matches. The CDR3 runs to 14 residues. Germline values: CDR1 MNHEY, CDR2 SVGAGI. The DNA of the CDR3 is TGTGCCAGCAGTCCGCCCGGGACTACATACGAGCAGTACTTC. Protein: CASSPPGTTYEQYF.

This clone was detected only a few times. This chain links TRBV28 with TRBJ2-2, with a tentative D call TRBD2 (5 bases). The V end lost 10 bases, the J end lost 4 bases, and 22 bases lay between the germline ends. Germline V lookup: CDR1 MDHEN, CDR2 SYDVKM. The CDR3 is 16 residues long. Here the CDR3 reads CATQPTRGACTGELFF. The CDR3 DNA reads TGTGCCACCCAACCAACTCGGGGAGCTTGCACCGGGGAGCTGTTTTTT.

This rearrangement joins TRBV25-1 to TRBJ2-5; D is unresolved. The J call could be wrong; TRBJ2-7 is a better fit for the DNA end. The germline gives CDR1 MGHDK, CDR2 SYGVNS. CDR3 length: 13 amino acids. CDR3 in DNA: TGTGCCAGCAGTGACCCTGCCTCCTACGAGCAGTACTTC. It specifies CASSDPASYEQYF.

The CDR3: CASSPGTTGANVLTF. CDR3 nucleotide sequence: TGTGCCAGCAGTCCCGGGACAACTGGGGCCAACGTCCTGACTTTC. The chain uses TRBV27 and TRBJ2-6; TRBD1 is a possible D gene (6 bases). Per the germline V gene, CDR1 is MNHEY and CDR2 is SMNVEV (reference sequence). The CDR3 spans 15 residues. With 5 bases removed from V and 2 bases from J, the gap between germline ends came to 10 bases.

In DNA, the CDR3 is TGTGCCAGCAGCTTAGCCCCGGGACTAGCGGGAGAGAATGAGCAGTTCTTC. Its protein product is CASSLAPGLAGENEQFF. The rearrangement links TRBV7-2 to TRBJ2-1; 14 bases are a match to TRBD2. The germline CDR1 and CDR2 sequences are SGHTA and FQGNSA. V shed 0 bases and J 7 bases; nucleotides not matched to a gene: 5. This CDR3 is 17 amino acids long.

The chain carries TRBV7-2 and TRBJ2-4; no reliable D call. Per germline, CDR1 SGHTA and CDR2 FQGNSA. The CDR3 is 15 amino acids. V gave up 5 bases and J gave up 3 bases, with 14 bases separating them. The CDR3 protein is CASSAPVGVKNIQYF. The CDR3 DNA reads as TGTGCCAGCAGCGCCCCCGTTGGAGTCAAAAACATTCAGTACTTC.

In DNA form, the CDR3 reads TGTGCCATCAGGGTAGGACTAGCGGGAGGGCCCGCCTACAATGAGCAGTTCTTC. Amino acids: CAIRVGLAGGPAYNEQFF. This chain connects TRBV10-3 to TRBJ2-1; 15 positions match TRBD2. The trim removed 6 bases at V and 2 bases at J, leaving 8 bases unmatched. The CDR3 spans 18 residues. The germline V gene encodes CDR1 ENHRY and CDR2 SYGVKD.

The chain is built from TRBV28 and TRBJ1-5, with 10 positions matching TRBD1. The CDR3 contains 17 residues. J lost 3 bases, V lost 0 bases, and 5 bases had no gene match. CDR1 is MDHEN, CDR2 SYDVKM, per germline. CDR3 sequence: CASSLWGQGTNNQPQHF. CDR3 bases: TGTGCCAGCAGTTTATGGGGACAGGGGACAAACAATCAGCCCCAGCATTTT.